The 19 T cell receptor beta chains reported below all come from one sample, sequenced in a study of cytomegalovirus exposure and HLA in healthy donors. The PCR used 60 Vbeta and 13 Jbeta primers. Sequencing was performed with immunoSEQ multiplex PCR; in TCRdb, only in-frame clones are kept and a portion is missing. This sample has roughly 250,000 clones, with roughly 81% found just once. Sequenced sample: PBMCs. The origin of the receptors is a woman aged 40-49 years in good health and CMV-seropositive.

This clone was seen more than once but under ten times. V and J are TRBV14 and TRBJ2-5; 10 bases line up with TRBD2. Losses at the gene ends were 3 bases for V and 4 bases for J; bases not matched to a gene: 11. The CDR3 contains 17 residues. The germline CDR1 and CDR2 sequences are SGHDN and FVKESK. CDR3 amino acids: CASSQRAGGFTGETQYF. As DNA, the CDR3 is TGTGCCAGCAGCCAGAGAGCGGGAGGGTTTACAGGAGAGACCCAGTACTTC.

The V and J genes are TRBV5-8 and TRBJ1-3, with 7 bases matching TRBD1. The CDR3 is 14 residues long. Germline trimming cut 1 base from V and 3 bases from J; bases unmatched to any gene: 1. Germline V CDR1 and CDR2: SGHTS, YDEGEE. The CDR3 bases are TGTGCCAGCAGCTTGACAGGGGTTGGAAACACCATATATTTT. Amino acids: CASSLTGVGNTIYF.

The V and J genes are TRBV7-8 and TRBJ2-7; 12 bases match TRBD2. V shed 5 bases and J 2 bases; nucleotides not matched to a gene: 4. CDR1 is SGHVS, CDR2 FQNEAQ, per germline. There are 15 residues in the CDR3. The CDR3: CASSGGLAGPYEQYF. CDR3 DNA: TGTGCCAGCAGCGGAGGACTAGCGGGACCCTACGAGCAGTACTTC.

CDR3 sequence reads: CASSDFGYEQYF. In DNA form, the CDR3 reads TGTGCCAGCAGTGACTTCGGCTACGAGCAGTACTTC. This sequence joins TRBV2 and TRBJ2-7; D call uncertain. This CDR3 spans 12 amino acids. Germline CDR1 is SNHLY and CDR2 is FYNNEI. The germline V and J ends were trimmed by 3 bases and 3 bases, with 6 bases remaining between them.

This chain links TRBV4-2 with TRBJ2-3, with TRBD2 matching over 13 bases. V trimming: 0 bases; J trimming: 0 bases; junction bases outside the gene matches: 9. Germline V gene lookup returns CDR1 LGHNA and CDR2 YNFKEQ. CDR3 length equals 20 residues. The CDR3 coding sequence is TGTGCCAGCAGCCAAGATGCGGGGACTAGCGGGGAACCTAGCACAGATACGCAGTATTTT. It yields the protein CASSQDAGTSGEPSTDTQYF.

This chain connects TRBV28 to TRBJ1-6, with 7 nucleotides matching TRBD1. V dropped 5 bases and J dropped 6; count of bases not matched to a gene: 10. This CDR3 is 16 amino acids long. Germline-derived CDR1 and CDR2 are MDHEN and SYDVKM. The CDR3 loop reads CASSPRGRATNSPLHF. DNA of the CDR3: TGTGCCAGCAGTCCTAGGGGGCGGGCGACTAATTCACCCCTCCACTTT.

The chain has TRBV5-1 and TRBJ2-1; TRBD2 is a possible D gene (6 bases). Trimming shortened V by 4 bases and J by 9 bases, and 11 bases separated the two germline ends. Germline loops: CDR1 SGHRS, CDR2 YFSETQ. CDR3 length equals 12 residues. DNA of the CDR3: TGCGCCAGCAGCCTTACTAGCTTTGAGCAGTTCTTC. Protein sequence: CASSLTSFEQFF.

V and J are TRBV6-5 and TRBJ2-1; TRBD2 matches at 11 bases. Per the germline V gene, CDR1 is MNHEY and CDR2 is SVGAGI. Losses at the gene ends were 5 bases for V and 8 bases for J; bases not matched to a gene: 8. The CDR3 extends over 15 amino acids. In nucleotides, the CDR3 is TGTGCCAGCAGTCCCGGAGTAGCGGGAGGGTATGAGCAGTTCTTC. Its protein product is CASSPGVAGGYEQFF.

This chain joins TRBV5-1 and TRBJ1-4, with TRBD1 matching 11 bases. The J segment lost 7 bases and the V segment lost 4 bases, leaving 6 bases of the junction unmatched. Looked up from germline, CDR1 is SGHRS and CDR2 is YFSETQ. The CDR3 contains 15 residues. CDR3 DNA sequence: TGCGCCAGCAGCAGTGGACAGGGGGCTACTGAAAAACTGTTTTTT. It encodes CASSSGQGATEKLFF.

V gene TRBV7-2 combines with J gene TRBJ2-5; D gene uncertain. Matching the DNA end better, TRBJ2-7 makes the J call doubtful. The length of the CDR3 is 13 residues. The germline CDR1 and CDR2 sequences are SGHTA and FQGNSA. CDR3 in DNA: TGTGCCAGCAGCCCAAAACCCCTCCTCGAGCAGTACTTC. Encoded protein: CASSPKPLLEQYF.

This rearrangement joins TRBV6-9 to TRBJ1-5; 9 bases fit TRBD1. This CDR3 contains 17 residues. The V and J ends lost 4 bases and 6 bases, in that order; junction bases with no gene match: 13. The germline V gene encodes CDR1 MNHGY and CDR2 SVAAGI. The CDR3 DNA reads TGTGCCAGCAGTTGGTTAGCCCCGAACAGGGGGCGTCAGCCCCAGCATTTT. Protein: CASSWLAPNRGRQPQHF.

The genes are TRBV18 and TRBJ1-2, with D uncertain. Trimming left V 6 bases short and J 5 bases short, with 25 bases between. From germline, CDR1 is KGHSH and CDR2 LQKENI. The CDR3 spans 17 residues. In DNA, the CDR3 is TGTGCCAGCTCGCCTATCAACGGCGGCGGCCCAGAGTATGGCTACACCTTC. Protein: CASSPINGGGPEYGYTF.

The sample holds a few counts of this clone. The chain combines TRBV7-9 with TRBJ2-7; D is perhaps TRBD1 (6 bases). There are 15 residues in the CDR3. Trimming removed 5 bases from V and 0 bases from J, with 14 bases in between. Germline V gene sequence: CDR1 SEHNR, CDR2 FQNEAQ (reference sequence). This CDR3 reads CASSPDDRISYEQYF. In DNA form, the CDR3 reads TGTGCCAGCAGCCCCGACGACAGGATCTCCTACGAGCAGTACTTC. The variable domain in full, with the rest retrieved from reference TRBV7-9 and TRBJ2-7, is DTGVSQNPRHKITKRGQNVTFRCDPISEHNRLYWYRQTLGQGPEFLTYFQNEAQLEKSRLLSDRFSAERPKGSFSTLEIQRTEQGDSAMYLCASSPDDRISYEQYFGPGTRLTVT.

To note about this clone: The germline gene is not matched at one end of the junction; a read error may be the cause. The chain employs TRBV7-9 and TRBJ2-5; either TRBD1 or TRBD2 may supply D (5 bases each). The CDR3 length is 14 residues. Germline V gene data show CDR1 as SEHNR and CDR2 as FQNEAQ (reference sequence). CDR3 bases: TGTTCCAGCAGCTTAGGGACCGCCGCACAGGCCCAGTACTTC. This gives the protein CSSSLGTAAQAQYF.

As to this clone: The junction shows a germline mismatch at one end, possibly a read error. The CDR3 region is CASSRRLAVQNSQYF. The CDR3 DNA is TGTGCCAGCAGCCGAAGACTAGCAGTCCAAAACAGTCAGTACTTC. J is TRBJ2-4 and V is TRBV13; 7 bases are shared with TRBD2. The germline V gene encodes CDR1 PRHDT and CDR2 FYEKMQ (reference sequence). The CDR3 is 15 amino acids.

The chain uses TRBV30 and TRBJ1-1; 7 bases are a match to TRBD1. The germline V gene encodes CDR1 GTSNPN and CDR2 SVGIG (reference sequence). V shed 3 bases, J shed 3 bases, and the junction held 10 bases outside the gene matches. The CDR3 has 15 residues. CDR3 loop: CAWRLPGQWDTEAFF. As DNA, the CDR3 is TGTGCCTGGAGACTCCCGGGACAGTGGGACACTGAAGCTTTCTTT.

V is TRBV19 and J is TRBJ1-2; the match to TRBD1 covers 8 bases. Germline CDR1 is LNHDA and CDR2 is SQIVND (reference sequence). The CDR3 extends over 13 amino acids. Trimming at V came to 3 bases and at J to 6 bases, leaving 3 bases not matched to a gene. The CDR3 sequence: CASSIRTGNGYTF. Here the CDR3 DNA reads TGTGCCAGTAGTATCCGGACAGGGAATGGCTACACCTTC.

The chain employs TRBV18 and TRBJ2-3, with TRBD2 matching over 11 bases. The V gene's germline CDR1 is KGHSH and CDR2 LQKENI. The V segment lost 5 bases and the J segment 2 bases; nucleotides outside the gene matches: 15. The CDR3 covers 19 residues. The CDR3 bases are TGTGCCAGCTCATTAGGACTAGCGGGCAGCCAATACTCCACAGATACGCAGTATTTT. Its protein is CASSLGLAGSQYSTDTQYF. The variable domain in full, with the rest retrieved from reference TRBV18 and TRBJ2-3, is NAGVMQNPRHLVRRRGQEARLRCSPMKGHSHVYWYRQLPEEGLKFMVYLQKENIIDESGMPKERFSAEFPKEGPSILRIQQVVRGDSAAYFCASSLGLAGSQYSTDTQYFGPGTRLTVL.

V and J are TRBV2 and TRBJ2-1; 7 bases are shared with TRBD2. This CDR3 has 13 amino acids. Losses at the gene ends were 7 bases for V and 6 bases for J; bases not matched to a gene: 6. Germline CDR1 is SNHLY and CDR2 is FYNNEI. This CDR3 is CASTAGVPNEQFF. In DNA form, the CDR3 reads TGTGCCAGCACGGCGGGAGTCCCCAATGAGCAGTTCTTC.